The 18 T cell receptor beta chains listed next were all sequenced from one sample in a study of shared clonotypes between healthy human individuals. Method: immunoSEQ multiplex PCR; TCRdb's copy keeps in-frame clones and lacks some. The sample gives approximately 640,000 clones, 60% to 80% of which show up once; about 2% is in the top ten. The specimen was memory CD4+ T cells sorted from blood. Documented subset: CD45RA-negative fraction. The receptors come from a young woman in good health.

This clone was counted between two and nine times. The gene calls are TRBV5-4 and TRBJ1-1; D remains unclear. V was trimmed by 7 bases and J by 0 bases, leaving 4 bases between them. Per the germline V gene, CDR1 is SGHNT and CDR2 is YYREEE (reference sequence). This CDR3 contains 11 residues. The CDR3 sequence: CASHMNTEAFF. The CDR3 bases are TGTGCCAGCCACATGAACACTGAAGCTTTCTTT.

This clone has a single count. This chain joins TRBV28 and TRBJ2-3, with 11 bases lining up with TRBD2. Per germline, CDR1 MDHEN and CDR2 SYDVKM. The junction had 10 bases not matched to a gene; V was cut back by 9 bases and J by 2 bases. The CDR3 extends over 16 amino acids. CDR3 sequence: CASLPGTSGYTDTQYF. The CDR3 region has the DNA TGTGCCAGTTTACCCGGGACTAGCGGCTACACAGATACGCAGTATTTT.

V gene TRBV10-2 combines with J gene TRBJ2-5; 8 nucleotides match TRBD1. Germline trimming cut 6 bases from V and 5 bases from J; bases unmatched to any gene: 8. The germline CDR1 and CDR2 sequences are WSHSY and SAAADI. The CDR3 spans 14 residues. The CDR3 sequence is CASRRTGQAETQYF. CDR3 sequence (DNA): TGCGCCAGCAGGAGGACAGGGCAGGCGGAGACCCAGTACTTC.

V is TRBV4-1 and J is TRBJ1-4, with D perhaps TRBD1 (6 bases). V lost 0 bases and J lost 8, with 16 bases in between. The CDR3 is 16 amino acids. Germline CDR1 MGHRA, CDR2 YSYEKL. This chain's CDR3 is CASSQDSRGRGEKLFF. Written as DNA, the CDR3 is TGCGCCAGCAGCCAAGATTCTAGGGGGAGAGGAGAAAAACTGTTTTTT.

The V call is TRBV7-2, the J call TRBJ2-7; D is unresolved. Trimming left V 2 bases short and J 3 bases short, with 17 bases between. Looked up from germline, CDR1 is SGHTA and CDR2 is FQGNSA. The CDR3 has 16 residues. CDR3 in DNA: TGTGCCAGCAGCTTAATTTCCAGCAACAGCTACTACGAGCAGTACTTC. The encoded protein is CASSLISSNSYYEQYF.

The rearrangement joins TRBV5-1 to TRBJ1-2; tentative D call: TRBD1 (5 bases). Trimming pared 2 bases from V and 4 bases from J, leaving 24 bases between. Germline V gene data show CDR1 as SGHRS and CDR2 as YFSETQ. The CDR3 is 18 residues long. The CDR3 here is CASSFFRDLNSPSYGYTF. CDR3 in DNA: TGCGCCAGCAGCTTCTTCCGGGACCTTAATTCCCCTAGCTATGGCTACACCTTC.

The CDR3 region has the DNA TGTGCCAGCAGCGCTAGCAGCGTGTACGAGCAGTACTTC. It translates to CASSASSVYEQYF. The chain recombines TRBV6-6 with TRBJ2-7; weak D call: TRBD2 (5 bases). V shed 6 bases and J shed 4 bases, with 13 bases lying between them. CDR3 length: 13 residues. Per germline, CDR1 MNHNY and CDR2 SVGAGI (reference sequence).

The genes are TRBV6-6 and TRBJ2-7, with 9 positions matching TRBD2. Germline V gene lookup returns CDR1 MNHNY and CDR2 SVGAGI (reference sequence). V shed 7 bases and J 0 bases; nucleotides not matched to a gene: 4. The CDR3 runs 14 residues. Written as DNA, the CDR3 is TGTGCCAGCACCACTAGCGGGCGCTCCTACGAGCAGTACTTC. Translation: CASTTSGRSYEQYF.

This clone was observed a handful of times. The V and J genes are TRBV28 and TRBJ2-7; D possibly matches TRBD1 or TRBD2 (5 bases each). Germline-derived CDR1 and CDR2 are MDHEN and SYDVKM. Between the trimmed V and J ends, which lost 4 bases and 2 bases, there was a span of 12 bases. The CDR3 sequence is 14 residues long. The CDR3 protein is CASSSSRGPYEQYF. CDR3 sequence (DNA): TGTGCCAGCAGTTCTTCCCGGGGCCCCTACGAGCAGTACTTC.

This sequence joins TRBV7-2 and TRBJ2-1, with D unclear. The CDR3 is made up of 13 amino acids. In germline, CDR1 is SGHTA, CDR2 FQGNSA. V was pared by 6 bases and J by 8 bases, with 14 bases between. CDR3: CASRTYLGDEQFF. The CDR3 DNA follows: TGTGCCAGCAGGACCTATCTAGGCGATGAGCAGTTCTTC.

A remark on this clone: At the DNA level, this CDR3 is encoded by other sequences in the same sample as well. The chain has TRBV5-1 and TRBJ1-1; TRBD1 aligns across 7 bases. The V gene's germline CDR1 is SGHRS and CDR2 YFSETQ. The CDR3 totals 14 residues. J lost 1 base, V lost 2 bases, and 2 bases had no gene match. The CDR3 nucleotides are TGCGCCAGCAGCTTAACAGGGGCGAACACTGAAGCTTTCTTT. It encodes CASSLTGANTEAFF.

V is TRBV28 and J is TRBJ2-7; TRBD1 aligns across 9 bases. Germline V gene sequence: CDR1 MDHEN, CDR2 SYDVKM. This CDR3 is 14 amino acids long. The V and J ends lost 7 bases and 2 bases, in that order; junction bases with no gene match: 6. DNA for the CDR3: TGTGCCAGCATTGCCGGGACAGGGACCTACGAGCAGTACTTC. Translation gives CASIAGTGTYEQYF. Based on the CDR3 plus reference TRBV28 and TRBJ2-7, the full variable domain is DVKVTQSSRYLVKRTGEKVFLECVQDMDHENMFWYRQDPGLGLRLIYFSYDVKMKEKGDIPEGYSVSREKKERFSLILESASTNQTSMYLCASIAGTGTYEQYFGPGTRLTVT.

V gene TRBV29-1 combines with J gene TRBJ2-7; tentative D call: TRBD2 (5 bases). Per germline, CDR1 SQVTM and CDR2 ANQGSEA. The CDR3 length is 14 residues. Trimming removed 6 bases from V and 5 bases from J, with 20 bases in between. The CDR3 here is CSVPLGGSGDEQYF. The CDR3 DNA follows: TGCAGCGTGCCGCTGGGCGGGTCGGGCGACGAGCAGTACTTC.

V usage is TRBV2 and J usage is TRBJ2-5; possible D gene TRBD2, 6 bases. The CDR3 has 13 amino acids. Germline CDR1 reads SNHLY; CDR2 reads FYNNEI. V lost 11 bases to trimming and J lost 2 bases, with 15 bases between them. The chain's CDR3 is CAGPIADQETQYF. CDR3 DNA sequence: TGTGCCGGACCGATAGCGGATCAAGAGACCCAGTACTTC.

The genes are TRBV5-6 and TRBJ2-1; D remains unclear. In germline, CDR1 is SGHDT, CDR2 YYEEEE. There are 13 residues in the CDR3. Trimming left V 4 bases short and J 6 bases short, with 11 bases between. DNA of the CDR3: TGTGCCAGCAGCCCGGCGAGAGGCAATGAGCAGTTCTTC. Translating gives CASSPARGNEQFF.

Details on this clone: The sample carries other DNA sequences with the same CDR3. The chain uses TRBV19 and TRBJ2-5; 9 nucleotides match TRBD1. Germline CDR1 and CDR2: LNHDA and SQIVND (reference sequence). The CDR3 is 13 residues long. V was clipped by 5 bases and J by 2 bases; unmatched bases: 0. The CDR3 sequence is CASSGQGQETQYF. The CDR3 nucleotides read TGTGCCAGTAGTGGACAGGGGCAAGAGACCCAGTACTTC.

This clone occurred a few times. The chain links TRBV7-9 to TRBJ1-1; D is unresolved. Germline CDR1 and CDR2: SEHNR and FQNEAQ (reference sequence). The CDR3 has 11 residues. V lost 8 bases and J 1 base, leaving 5 bases between the germline ends. The CDR3 coding sequence is TGTGCCAGCGTAGCGAACACTGAAGCTTTCTTT. Its translation: CASVANTEAFF. Full variable domain (missing parts from reference TRBV7-9 and TRBJ1-1): DTGVSQNPRHKITKRGQNVTFRCDPISEHNRLYWYRQTLGQGPEFLTYFQNEAQLEKSRLLSDRFSAERPKGSFSTLEIQRTEQGDSAMYLCASVANTEAFFGQGTRLTVV.

The chain links TRBV2 to TRBJ1-5; perhaps TRBD1 as D (5 bases). Trimming cost V 3 bases and J 5 bases, with 14 bases left between them. This CDR3 is 15 amino acids long. Germline V CDR1 and CDR2: SNHLY, FYNNEI. The CDR3 loop is CASSEGAGLYQPQHF. The DNA for the CDR3 is TGTGCCAGCAGTGAGGGAGCAGGGCTTTATCAGCCCCAGCATTTT.